This T cell receptor (beta chain) was retrieved from a study of regulatory T cells in long-lasting Graves disease. General observations from the study: TCR diversity was lower in persistent than newly diagnosed Graves' disease.

Libraries of TCR beta came from iRepertoire HTBI primers plus Arm-PCR of CDR3 regions. TCRdb re-called the multiplex PCR reads with MiXCR, one entry per CDR3 protein. The data show 530,000 or so distinct CDR3 sequences, roughly 14% seen once. This CDR3 has 12 residues. The V end was cut by 5 bases, the J end by 4 bases, with 9 bases between. The germline CDR1 and CDR2 sequences are SGHTA and FQGNSA. Time point reported: newly diagnosed GD, antithyroid drugs for less than 3 months. PBMCs provided the RNA from which the TCR library was made. As concerns this clonotype: Its antigen is not known.

This sample also appeared in a second study, on T cells in Graves' hyperthyroidism and ophthalmopathy. From that report: Researchers found most expanded thyroid clonotypes above 0.001 in blood as well.

The sequenced sample was peripheral blood mononuclear cells (PBMCs), obtained at new diagnosis, from a patient treated with antithyroid drugs. The receptor's source is a man aged 30-40 years with Graves disease. This chain links TRBV7-2 with TRBJ2-7; D might be TRBD1 (6 bases). CDR3 bases: TGTGCCAGCAGCATGGACAGATACGAGCAGTACTTC. Translated: CASSMDRYEQYF.